This T cell receptor beta chain was recorded in a study of cytomegalovirus exposure and HLA in healthy donors. Comments on this clone: Its antigen is as yet unknown.

Donors sampled were nominally healthy, though unrecorded immune exposures were likely. The PCR ran on 60 Vbeta and 13 Jbeta primers. Some clones are missing from TCRdb's copy, which holds only in-frame ones; the method was immunoSEQ multiplex PCR. The table lists about 170,000 clones, around 80% of them singletons. Study-level results: Sequencing likely generated an artifact that appeared as a cluster of highly shared sequence variants. 16,951 TCR beta sequences were associated with HLA alleles at 0.05 false discovery rate in a later analysis. A list of 164 TCR beta chains associated with cytomegalovirus was given.

This CDR3 has 15 amino acids. Germline trimming cut 3 bases from V and 6 bases from J; bases unmatched to any gene: 9. CDR1 and CDR2 from the germline V gene are SGHDN and FVKESK. The origin of this receptor is a male donor in good health and CMV-seronegative. The rearrangement joins TRBV14 to TRBJ2-5; 8 positions match TRBD1. Sequencing was performed on PBMCs. The CDR3 nucleotides are TGTGCCAGCAGCCAGAGCCCGACAGGGGTGAAGACCCAGTACTTC. Amino acid sequence: CASSQSPTGVKTQYF.